The 10 T cell receptor beta chains below come from one sample, sequenced in a study of prognosis after radiotherapy for stage I lung cancer. Template was genomic DNA; TCR beta CDR3 amplified in two multiplex PCR rounds. Initially, in first-round PCR, primers specific to each TRBV and TRBJ gene were used. TCRdb re-analysed the multiplex PCR reads in MiXCR, keeping a single row per CDR3 protein. The data contain 45,000 to 70,000 distinct CDR3 sequences, roughly 29% of them singletons. The sequenced sample was PBMCs, obtained before or after stereotactic body radiation therapy (not recorded which). These TCRs come from a donor over 45 with non-small cell lung cancer.

On this clonotype itself: A much larger clone differs from this one at a single base, so this may be a read error. The chain combines TRBV7-9 with TRBJ1-1; 7 positions agree with TRBD1. This CDR3 region has 13 residues. J lost 4 bases, V lost 5 bases, and 4 bases had no gene match. Germline CDR1 SEHNR, CDR2 FQNEAQ (reference sequence). The CDR3 DNA reads TGTGCCAGCAGCCCAGGGACAGCCACTGAAGCTTTCTTT. It encodes CASSPGTATEAFF.

In the case of this clonotype: A far larger clone is just one base off, so this is likely a read error. CDR3 loop: CASSYSVNQGYSNQPQNF. CDR3 in DNA: TGTGCCAGCAGTTACTCGGTTAACCAGGGATATAGCAATCAGCCCCAGAATTTT. The chain recombines TRBV6-9 with TRBJ1-5, with D perhaps TRBD1 (5 bases). The CDR3 runs to 18 residues. Germline CDR1 is MNHGY and CDR2 is SVAAGI.

This clonotype was counted once. A read error may explain this, as a much larger clone is one base away. The chain carries TRBV3-1 and TRBJ2-7; 7 nucleotides agree with TRBD1. V dropped 5 bases and J dropped 5; count of bases not matched to a gene: 3. Germline CDR1 is LGHDT and CDR2 is YNNKEL (reference sequence). The CDR3 spans 12 residues. The DNA of the CDR3 is TGTGCCAGCAGCAAGGGGGCGGACGAGCAGTACTTC. Translating gives CASSKGADEQYF.

In this sample, this clonotype turned up many times. CDR3 DNA sequence: TGTGCCAGCAGCTCCCCGGACGGTTATACGCAGTATTTT. Amino acid sequence: CASSSPDGYTQYF. The chain combines TRBV5-5 with TRBJ2-3; D ambiguous. V dropped 3 bases and J dropped 7 bases, with 12 bases sitting between them. Per the germline V gene, CDR1 is SGHKS and CDR2 is YYEKEE (reference sequence). The CDR3 consists of 13 residues.

Many counts were recorded for this clonotype. The chain is built from TRBV7-9 and TRBJ1-1; 9 positions agree with TRBD1. CDR1 and CDR2 from the germline V gene are SEHNR and FQNEAQ (reference sequence). After removal of 5 bases from V and 4 bases from J, the junction contained 8 bases not matched to a gene. This CDR3 region has 15 residues. The CDR3 DNA follows: TGTGCCAGCAGCGCCCTACCGGGACAGGGCACTGAAGCTTTCTTT. It codes for CASSALPGQGTEAFF.

This clonotype has at least ten counts. The genes are TRBV6-1 and TRBJ2-7; a weak D match, TRBD1 (6 bases). The CDR3 consists of 12 residues. With 11 bases removed from V and 0 bases from J, the gap between germline ends came to 11 bases. Germline values: CDR1 MNHNS, CDR2 SASEGT. This CDR3 is CACRQASYEQYF. Here the CDR3 DNA reads TGTGCCTGCCGACAGGCCTCCTACGAGCAGTACTTC.

This clonotype has at least ten counts. The V call is TRBV20-1, the J call TRBJ2-3; possibly TRBD1 for D (6 bases). V dropped 3 bases and J dropped 2 bases, with 12 bases sitting between them. The length of the CDR3 is 14 residues. Germline lookup yields CDR1 DFQATT and CDR2 SNEGSKA (reference sequence). CDR3 coding DNA: TGCAGTGCTAGTCGGGGACAATCCACAGATACGCAGTATTTT. Amino acids: CSASRGQSTDTQYF.

The table lists this clonotype with many counts. The rearrangement uses TRBV10-3 and TRBJ2-7; 9 nucleotides line up with TRBD1. J gave up 3 bases and V 1 base, and 1 base lay outside the gene matches. The CDR3 totals 14 residues. Germline V gives CDR1 ENHRY, CDR2 SYGVKD. The DNA for the CDR3 is TGTGCCATCAGTGAGTTGGGACAGGGCTACGAGCAGTACTTC. Protein product: CAISELGQGYEQYF.

The table lists this clonotype with many counts. The chain links TRBV3-1 to TRBJ2-1; D gene uncertain. Trimming removed 0 bases at V and 4 bases at J, with 10 bases between. This CDR3 spans 15 amino acids. The germline gives CDR1 LGHDT, CDR2 YNNKEL (reference sequence). The chain's CDR3 is CASSQDLGNYNEQFF. The CDR3 bases are TGTGCCAGCAGCCAAGATTTGGGGAATTACAATGAGCAGTTCTTC.

The sample holds many counts of this clonotype. The J gene is TRBJ2-7, the V gene TRBV6-1; D gene unclear. Germline V gives CDR1 MNHNS, CDR2 SASEGT. V gave up 7 bases and J gave up 2 bases, with 12 bases separating them. This CDR3 region has 13 residues. The CDR3 loop is CASTSDSPYEQYF. Here the CDR3 DNA reads TGTGCCAGCACCTCGGATTCTCCCTACGAGCAGTACTTC.